Presented here are 22 T cell receptor beta chains from one specimen sequenced in a study of blood T cell repertoires in COVID-19. TCRdb keeps only in-frame clones here, not all; method: immunoSEQ multiplex PCR. The sample records some 51,000 clones, approximately 90% being singletons. Specimen: peripheral blood. The receptors derive from a man aged 50-59 years with acute or convalescent COVID-19.

This clone was detected only a few times. The chain links TRBV6-6 to TRBJ1-5; D remains unclear. CDR1 and CDR2 (germline): MNHNY, SVGAGI (reference sequence). This CDR3 has 14 amino acids. V was cut by 2 bases and J by 7 bases, with 12 bases left in between. The CDR3 region is CASSYGEVGQPQHF. CDR3 sequence (DNA): TGTGCCAGCAGTTACGGAGAGGTCGGGCAGCCCCAGCATTTT.

The chain employs TRBV19 and TRBJ1-2, with 7 bases lining up with TRBD1. This CDR3 has 13 amino acids. Germline trimming cut 9 bases from V and 4 bases from J; bases unmatched to any gene: 8. CDR1 is LNHDA, CDR2 SQIVND, per germline (reference sequence). The CDR3 nucleotides are TGTGCCAGCGCAACACAGGGGAGCTATGGCTACACCTTC. This codes for CASATQGSYGYTF.

This sequence joins TRBV2 and TRBJ1-5; D possibly corresponds to TRBD1 (6 bases). Trimming pared 5 bases from V and 2 bases from J, leaving 13 bases between. Looked up from germline, CDR1 is SNHLY and CDR2 is FYNNEI. The CDR3 sequence is 15 residues long. The CDR3 region is CASSSIGGGNQPQHF. CDR3 sequence (DNA): TGTGCCAGCAGTTCCATAGGGGGGGGCAATCAGCCCCAGCATTTT.

This chain joins TRBV10-1 and TRBJ2-5, with TRBD1 matching over 9 bases. Germline V gene sequence: CDR1 WNHNN, CDR2 SYGVQD (reference sequence). The CDR3 consists of 17 residues. V gave up 1 base and J gave up 7 bases; unmatched junction bases: 13. The CDR3 bases are TGCGCCAGCAGTGAGTTAGCCGGGACAGGGATAAAGGGGACCCAGTACTTC. Protein sequence: CASSELAGTGIKGTQYF.

The rearrangement uses TRBV7-9 and TRBJ1-1; D is ambiguous. The germline CDR1 and CDR2 sequences are SEHNR and FQNEAQ (reference sequence). CDR3 size: 15 residues. V lost 5 bases to trimming and J lost 3 bases, with 16 bases between them. This CDR3 reads CASSRFDKSDTEAFF. The CDR3 DNA follows: TGTGCCAGCAGCCGGTTCGACAAATCGGACACTGAAGCTTTCTTT.

The chain links TRBV3-1 (or the pseudogene TRBV3-2) to TRBJ2-1; 9 nucleotides line up with TRBD2. After removal of 5 bases from V and 3 bases from J, the junction contained 5 bases not matched to a gene. The CDR3 is 15 residues long. CDR1 and CDR2 (germline): LGHDT, YNNKEL (reference sequence). CDR3 in amino acids: CASSFSGGGYNEQFF. The CDR3 DNA is TGTGCCAGCAGCTTTAGCGGGGGAGGCTACAATGAGCAGTTCTTC.

The rearrangement joins TRBV11-2 to TRBJ1-2; D is unresolved. This CDR3 is built from 15 residues. The V end was cut by 1 base, the J end by 2 bases, with 11 bases between. The germline gives CDR1 SGHAT, CDR2 FQNNGV. For the CDR3, the DNA is TGTGCCAGCAGCTTAGTCCGGGGTTGGAACTATGGCTACACCTTC. Its translation: CASSLVRGWNYGYTF.

V and J are TRBV6-1 and TRBJ1-6, with 9 bases that match TRBD1. J lost 8 bases, V lost 1 base, and 6 bases had no gene match. Germline V gives CDR1 MNHNS, CDR2 SASEGT. This CDR3 spans 16 amino acids. CDR3 in amino acids: CASSEDGTGSYSPLHF. CDR3 nucleotide sequence: TGTGCCAGCAGTGAAGATGGGACAGGGAGTTATTCACCCCTCCACTTT.

The J gene is TRBJ1-4, the V gene TRBV29-1, with 9 positions matching TRBD1. The CDR3 totals 13 residues. V shed 7 bases and J 6 bases; nucleotides not matched to a gene: 6. CDR1 and CDR2 (germline): SQVTM, ANQGSEA. CDR3 nucleotides: TGCAGCGCAATGGGACAGGGAGATGAAAAACTGTTTTTT. It codes for CSAMGQGDEKLFF.

This chain joins TRBV19 and TRBJ1-5, with 7 bases that match TRBD1. In germline, CDR1 is LNHDA, CDR2 SQIVND (reference sequence). V shed 5 bases and J 4 bases; nucleotides not matched to a gene: 5. The CDR3 is 14 amino acids. This CDR3 is CASSSQQGNQPQHF. CDR3 DNA sequence: TGTGCCAGTAGTTCCCAACAGGGGAATCAGCCCCAGCATTTT.

J is TRBJ2-2 and V is TRBV19, with 7 bases aligning to TRBD2. There are 14 residues in the CDR3. Germline V gene lookup returns CDR1 LNHDA and CDR2 SQIVND (reference sequence). V was clipped by 5 bases and J by 7 bases; unmatched bases: 7. DNA of the CDR3: TGTGCCAGTAGTCATATGGCTAGCGGCGGGGAGCTGTTTTTT. Residues: CASSHMASGGELFF. Together with reference TRBV19 and TRBJ2-2, the CDR3 gives the full variable domain: DGGITQSPKYLFRKEGQNVTLSCEQNLNHDAMYWYRQDPGQGLRLIYYSQIVNDFQKGDIAEGYSVSREKKESFPLTVTSAQKNPTAFYLCASSHMASGGELFFGEGSRLTVL.

The chain employs TRBV18 and TRBJ2-7, with 7 bases that match TRBD1. Germline CDR1 KGHSH, CDR2 LQKENI. The CDR3 loop spans 16 amino acids. Trimming took 6 bases from V and 0 from J; bases not matched to a gene: 11. CDR3 DNA sequence: TGTGCCAGCTCCCTATTAAGGACAGGCCTCTCCTACGAGCAGTACTTC. Its translation is CASSLLRTGLSYEQYF.

V and J are TRBV5-4 and TRBJ1-2, with D maybe TRBD1 (5 bases). Germline CDR1 is SGHNT and CDR2 is YYREEE (reference sequence). With 3 bases removed from V and 8 bases from J, the gap between germline ends came to 11 bases. There are 12 residues in the CDR3. CDR3 in DNA: TGTGCCAGCAGCTCCCCAGGGTGGGGCTACACCTTC. This gives the protein CASSSPGWGYTF.

This chain uses TRBV7-2 with TRBJ2-1, with D tentatively TRBD1 (5 bases). The germline CDR1 and CDR2 sequences are SGHTA and FQGNSA. V lost 1 base and J 8 bases, leaving 24 bases between the germline ends. CDR3 size: 18 residues. The CDR3 DNA reads as TGTGCCAGCAGCTTAGGCAGCCCCGGGTGGAGTAGGGGCTATGAGCAGTTCTTC. Protein product: CASSLGSPGWSRGYEQFF.

The chain employs TRBV30 and TRBJ1-2; the match to TRBD1 covers 10 bases. CDR3 size: 15 residues. The junction had 13 bases not matched to a gene; V was cut back by 4 bases and J by 8 bases. Per the germline V gene, CDR1 is GTSNPN and CDR2 is SVGIG (reference sequence). CDR3 DNA sequence: TGTGCCTGGAAAGTCCGGGACAGGGGAGTTCGCGGCTACACCTTC. Residues: CAWKVRDRGVRGYTF.

On this clone itself: At the DNA level, this CDR3 is encoded by other sequences in the same sample as well. The rearrangement uses TRBV7-2 and TRBJ2-7; D unresolved. The CDR3 has 12 residues. V lost 5 bases and J 0 bases, leaving 5 bases between the germline ends. CDR1 is SGHTA, CDR2 FQGNSA, per germline. The CDR3, as DNA: TGTGCCAGCAGCCCGAGCTCCTACGAGCAGTACTTC. Its protein product is CASSPSSYEQYF.

The rearrangement links TRBV6-1 to TRBJ2-3, with 8 bases that match TRBD2. The CDR3 has 16 amino acids. V trimming: 2 bases; J trimming: 2 bases; junction bases outside the gene matches: 6. Germline values: CDR1 MNHNS, CDR2 SASEGT. This CDR3 is CASSEWGTRSTDTQYF. The CDR3 coding sequence is TGTGCCAGCAGTGAATGGGGGACTAGATCCACAGATACGCAGTATTTT.

V gene TRBV10-2 combines with J gene TRBJ2-1; D gene uncertain. The V gene's germline CDR1 is WSHSY and CDR2 SAAADI. The CDR3 runs to 11 residues. The V end lost 3 bases, the J end lost 7 bases, and 4 bases lay between the germline ends. The DNA of the CDR3 is TGCGCCAGCAGTGAATTAAATGAGCAGTTCTTC. Its translation: CASSELNEQFF.

The chain recombines TRBV19 with TRBJ1-2; D ambiguous. Deletions cut 3 bases from V and 0 bases from J, with 8 bases between. From germline, CDR1 is LNHDA and CDR2 SQIVND (reference sequence). This CDR3 has 14 amino acids. This chain's CDR3 is CASSITGANYGYTF. The CDR3 DNA is TGTGCCAGTAGTATCACCGGGGCTAACTATGGCTACACCTTC.

The chain employs TRBV5-1 and TRBJ1-3; TRBD1 aligns across 9 bases. V lost 4 bases, J lost 2 bases, and 7 bases stayed unmatched. The CDR3 has 16 amino acids. Germline V lookup: CDR1 SGHRS, CDR2 YFSETQ. CDR3 protein: CASSPTGTGTGNTIYF. The CDR3 DNA reads as TGCGCCAGCAGCCCCACCGGGACAGGGACTGGAAACACCATATATTTT.

The V gene is TRBV13, the J gene TRBJ2-7; 10 bases are shared with TRBD1. CDR1 is PRHDT, CDR2 FYEKMQ, per germline (reference sequence). V was clipped by 3 bases and J by 8 bases; unmatched bases: 10. There are 15 residues in the CDR3. Here the CDR3 reads CASSFSRDRGQKQYF. The CDR3 DNA reads as TGTGCCAGCAGCTTTTCCCGGGACAGGGGACAAAAGCAGTACTTC. The whole variable domain, remainder taken from reference TRBV13 and TRBJ2-7, is AAGVIQSPRHLIKEKRETATLKCYPIPRHDTVYWYQQGPGQDPQFLISFYEKMQSDKGSIPDRFSAQQFSDYHSELNMSSLELGDSALYFCASSFSRDRGQKQYFGPGTRLTVT.

This clone was detected only a few times. The rearrangement joins TRBV6-4 to TRBJ1-1; 8 bases align to TRBD1. The CDR3 loop spans 13 amino acids. Trimming at V came to 4 bases and at J to 5 bases, leaving 3 bases not matched to a gene. Looked up from germline, CDR1 is MRHNA and CDR2 is SNTAGT. In nucleotides, the CDR3 is TGTGCCAGCAGTGGGACAGGGAAAACTGAAGCTTTCTTT. The encoded protein is CASSGTGKTEAFF.